This T cell receptor (beta chain) comes out of a study of cytomegalovirus exposure and HLA in healthy donors. Trimming took 1 base from V and 6 from J; bases not matched to a gene: 5. The V gene's germline CDR1 is SGHVS and CDR2 FQNEAQ. The CDR3 totals 15 residues. Primers for the PCR totalled 60 Vbeta and 13 Jbeta. Clones were sequenced by immunoSEQ multiplex PCR, and TCRdb holds only the in-frame ones, with some missing. The data contain roughly 120,000 clones, approximately 84% of them singletons. This sequence joins TRBV7-8 and TRBJ1-5, with 8 bases lining up with TRBD1. This receptor was taken from a man aged 45-65 years in good health and CMV-seronegative. Sequencing was performed on PBMCs. The CDR3 nucleotides read TGTGCCAGCAGCTTAGATCCCAGGGGGCTTCAGCCCCAGCATTTT. Its translation is CASSLDPRGLQPQHF.